This T cell receptor beta chain is drawn from a study of blood T cell repertoires in COVID-19. In the study overall: Samples of COVID-19 (acute and convalescent) were obtained from the United States, Italy and Spain. PBMCs, B-cell-depleted T cells, or T cells were the source of the cDNA or gDNA that made up the material.

V was clipped by 5 bases and J by 1 base; unmatched bases: 6. The CDR3 loop spans 15 amino acids. Germline V gives CDR1 SGHVS, CDR2 FNYEAQ. Assay: immunoSEQ multiplex PCR; the TCRdb copy retains only in-frame clones and omits some. This sample carries 200,000 or so clones, roughly 80% of them seen once, and the ten largest clones take roughly a sixth. The J gene is TRBJ2-5, the V gene TRBV7-6, with 8 bases fitting TRBD1. The TCR comes from a man in his 60s with active or convalescent COVID-19. Sequencing used peripheral blood. The CDR3 nucleotides are TGTGCCAGCAGCCCAAGGGACAGGTCCCAAGAGACCCAGTACTTC. Protein sequence: CASSPRDRSQETQYF.